The next 4 T cell receptor beta chains were all read from a single sample in a study of circulating and synovial CD4+ cells in juvenile arthritis. This table comes from immunoSEQ multiplex PCR, and its TCRdb copy is limited to in-frame clones, with some not included. Among 25,000 to 35,000 clones listed, 93% were seen once. The sample taken for sequencing was CD4+ T cells from blood. The source of these receptors is a human donor with juvenile idiopathic arthritis.

V and J are TRBV5-4 and TRBJ2-7, with D maybe TRBD2 (6 bases). The germline CDR1 and CDR2 sequences are SGHNT and YYREEE (reference sequence). Trimming shortened V by 10 bases and J by 3 bases, and 14 bases separated the two germline ends. The CDR3 has 12 residues. CDR3: CAGSSDRYEQYF. The CDR3 coding sequence is TGTGCCGGCTCTAGCGACCGCTACGAGCAGTACTTC.

This chain uses TRBV21-1 with TRBJ2-3; TRBD2 was called by the table and not checked on the DNA. TRBV21-1 is designated a pseudogene. The length of the CDR3 is 18 residues. The CDR3 DNA reads TGTGCCAGCAGAAACGAGGTCCCCAGCGGGAGTAGGACAGATACGCAGTATTTT. Translating it yields CASRNEVPSGSRTDTQYF.

The chain recombines TRBV30 with TRBJ2-1; tentatively, D is TRBD2 (6 bases). V lost 0 bases to trimming and J lost 14 bases, with 11 bases between them. CDR1 GTSNPN and CDR2 SVGIG come from the germline V gene (reference sequence). CDR3 length: 11 residues. The CDR3 coding sequence is TGTGCCTGGAGTGTAGGAGGGGCTGAGTTCTTC. Amino acid sequence: CAWSVGGAEFF.

The V gene is TRBV9, the J gene TRBJ2-1, with no clear D. V dropped 0 bases and J dropped 3 bases, with 16 bases sitting between them. The CDR3 sequence is 17 residues long. The germline gives CDR1 SGDLS, CDR2 YYNGEE. The CDR3 DNA sequence: TGTGCCAGCAGCGTAGCGCCCCTAGATTATGGCTACAATGAGCAGTTCTTC. Its protein is CASSVAPLDYGYNEQFF.